The clone carrying this TCR beta chain was detected ten times or more. Amplification of the TCR beta CDR3 regions used RNA transcripts (as template). HTBI-primed RT-PCR formed the first round, and a multiplex PCR formed the second. TCRdb reprocessed the multiplex PCR reads with MiXCR, giving one entry per CDR3 protein. The profile shows about 220,000 distinct CDR3 sequences, 20% to 25% of them singletons. In germline, CDR1 is LNHNV, CDR2 YYDKDF (reference sequence). V lost 6 bases to trimming and J lost 7 bases, with 12 bases between them. This CDR3 has 13 residues. This sample is drawn from a study of Graves' ophthalmopathy and Graves' hyperthyroidism.

This TCR came from a woman aged 45 to 65 with Graves' ophthalmopathy. The sequenced sample consisted of peripheral blood. V and J are TRBV15 and TRBJ2-2; D remains unclear. This CDR3 reads CATREDNHGELFF. CDR3 coding DNA: TGTGCCACCAGGGAAGACAATCACGGGGAGCTGTTTTTT.